The text below deals with one T cell receptor beta chain. The data derive from a study of naive and memory T cell subsets. An equimolar mix of two oligonucleotides served as the beta constant-region primer for TRBC1 and TRBC2. The ligated cDNA underwent four PCR rounds using SP2 and nested alpha and beta constant-region primers. TCRdb processed the UMI-ligation and nested PCR reads anew with MiXCR; each CDR3 protein has one entry. Among around 110,000 distinct CDR3 sequences listed, approximately 37% were seen once. Germline lookup yields CDR1 MDHEN and CDR2 SYDVKM. V dropped 6 bases and J dropped 0 bases, with 11 bases sitting between them. The CDR3 has 14 residues.

The chain recombines TRBV28 with TRBJ1-1, with unresolved D. Sequences were obtained from central memory CD4+ T cells from blood. The TCR sequence derives from a human donor in good health. The CDR3 DNA follows: TGTGCCAGCAGGCCGTGGAGGTTGAACACTGAAGCTTTCTTT. Translation gives CASRPWRLNTEAFF.